This entry lists 14 T cell receptor beta chains sequenced from one sample in a study of memory CD4+ T cells and cytomegalovirus serostatus. Single viable CD3+CD4+CD8-CD45RO+ cells were sorted as the memory CD4+ T cells. Sequencing was performed with immunoSEQ multiplex PCR; in TCRdb, only in-frame clones are kept and a portion is missing. The table records just under 95,000 clones, 75% to 90% of them present only once. The sequenced sample was memory CD4+ T cells from blood. The receptors were sampled from an adult in good health and CMV-seropositive.

This sequence joins TRBV7-8 and TRBJ1-2; D might be TRBD1 (6 bases). The germline V and J ends were trimmed by 5 bases and 8 bases, with 21 bases remaining between them. Germline V gives CDR1 SGHVS, CDR2 FQNEAQ. The CDR3 totals 15 residues. The DNA of the CDR3 is TGTGCCAGCAGCCCCCAGTGGGGGGGCCCCTCGGGCTACACCTTC. Protein sequence: CASSPQWGGPSGYTF.

This clone appeared a few times. V usage is TRBV14 and J usage is TRBJ2-7, with 9 bases fitting TRBD1. V shed 7 bases and J 2 bases; nucleotides not matched to a gene: 9. Germline CDR1 and CDR2: SGHDN and FVKESK. The CDR3 spans 15 residues. This CDR3 reads CASTLGNRGPYEQYF. CDR3 DNA sequence: TGTGCCAGCACCCTGGGGAACAGGGGGCCCTACGAGCAGTACTTC.

V and J are TRBV30 and TRBJ2-1; TRBD2 might be the D (6 bases). The CDR3 is made up of 13 amino acids. The germline V gene has CDR1 GTSNPN and CDR2 SVGIG (reference sequence). Trimming removed 5 bases from V and 4 bases from J, with 12 bases in between. The CDR3 loop is CAWEKEGYNEQFF. Written as DNA, the CDR3 is TGTGCCTGGGAGAAGGAGGGATACAATGAGCAGTTCTTC.

V and J are TRBV30 and TRBJ2-1; 8 bases are a match to TRBD1. With V trimmed by 1 base and J by 4 bases, 0 bases remained unmatched. Germline CDR1 is GTSNPN and CDR2 is SVGIG (reference sequence). This CDR3 region has 13 residues. The CDR3 region has the DNA TGTGCCTGGAGTGGGGACAGGTACAATGAGCAGTTCTTC. Protein sequence: CAWSGDRYNEQFF.

The chain's CDR3 is CASSLAGTGLNYGYTF. In DNA form, the CDR3 reads TGTGCCAGCAGTTTAGCCGGGACAGGGCTTAACTATGGCTACACCTTC. The rearrangement joins TRBV28 to TRBJ1-2; 9 bases align to TRBD1. CDR3 length: 16 residues. Germline CDR1 is MDHEN and CDR2 is SYDVKM. Germline trimming cut 2 bases from V and 1 base from J; bases unmatched to any gene: 5.

The chain uses TRBV15 and TRBJ2-7; the D call may be TRBD1 or TRBD2 (5 bases each). The CDR3 runs 12 residues. Per the germline V gene, CDR1 is LNHNV and CDR2 is YYDKDF (reference sequence). V gave up 0 bases and J gave up 10 bases, with 10 bases separating them. As DNA, the CDR3 is TGTGCCACCAGCAGAGATTGGGACCATCAGTACTTC. Encoded protein: CATSRDWDHQYF.

This clone was seen once. The chain recombines TRBV6-5 with TRBJ2-5, with 7 bases aligning to TRBD1. Germline V gene sequence: CDR1 MNHEY, CDR2 SVGAGI. V lost 4 bases, J lost 5 bases, and 13 bases stayed unmatched. This CDR3 is built from 16 residues. The CDR3 loop reads CASSSGNRGDWETQYF. The DNA for the CDR3 is TGTGCCAGCAGTTCAGGGAACAGGGGTGATTGGGAGACCCAGTACTTC.

The J gene is TRBJ2-5, the V gene TRBV29-1; TRBD1 or TRBD2 may be the D gene (5 bases each). Trimming stripped 4 bases from V and 5 bases from J, with 14 bases between. The germline V gene has CDR1 SQVTM and CDR2 ANQGSEA. CDR3 length: 13 amino acids. CDR3 sequence reads: CSVGGADMETQYF. CDR3 nucleotides: TGCAGCGTTGGAGGGGCCGATATGGAGACCCAGTACTTC.

The chain carries TRBV5-1 and TRBJ1-1; TRBD1 matches 8 bases. This CDR3 has 15 amino acids. CDR1 SGHRS and CDR2 YFSETQ come from the germline V gene. The V gene end was trimmed by 4 bases and the J gene end by 0 bases; junction bases not matched to a gene: 5. CDR3 region: CASSATTGVNTEAFF. As DNA, the CDR3 is TGCGCCAGCAGCGCAACGACAGGGGTGAACACTGAAGCTTTCTTT.

The chain has TRBV7-9 and TRBJ2-5; 7 bases line up with TRBD1. V shed 1 base and J 4 bases; nucleotides not matched to a gene: 3. Per germline, CDR1 SEHNR and CDR2 FQNEAQ (reference sequence). The length of the CDR3 is 14 residues. CDR3 region: CASSLEQGTETQYF. CDR3 sequence (DNA): TGTGCCAGCAGCTTAGAACAGGGGACAGAGACCCAGTACTTC.

The gene calls are TRBV28 and TRBJ1-2; D unclear. In germline, CDR1 is MDHEN, CDR2 SYDVKM. The CDR3 runs 12 residues. Trimming removed 5 bases from V and 1 base from J, with 5 bases in between. The CDR3 nucleotides read TGTGCCAGCAGTCACTATAACTATGGCTACACCTTC. It translates to CASSHYNYGYTF.

About this clone itself: Other DNA sequences of this sample code for an identical CDR3. This chain connects TRBV28 to TRBJ1-4; D remains ambiguous. Germline CDR1 reads MDHEN; CDR2 reads SYDVKM. CDR3 length: 14 residues. V gave up 4 bases and J gave up 8 bases, with 14 bases separating them. CDR3 sequence: CASSSGTEKEKLFF. The DNA of the CDR3 is TGTGCCAGCAGTTCAGGTACAGAGAAGGAAAAACTGTTTTTT.

This chain's CDR3 is CASSPTGTRAYEQFF. Written as DNA, the CDR3 is TGTGCCAGCAGCCCAACCGGGACAAGAGCCTATGAGCAGTTCTTC. The V gene is TRBV6-5, the J gene TRBJ2-1; D might be TRBD1 (6 bases). Germline-derived CDR1 and CDR2 are MNHEY and SVGAGI. Trimming removed 6 bases from V and 8 bases from J, with 20 bases in between. CDR3 length: 15 amino acids.

Note on this clone: The sample contains more than one DNA sequence encoding this CDR3. The V call is TRBV6-5, the J call TRBJ2-1; D is undetermined. This CDR3 is 11 amino acids long. V gave up 6 bases and J gave up 4 bases, with 4 bases separating them. The germline gives CDR1 MNHEY, CDR2 SVGAGI. The CDR3 region has the DNA TGTGCCAGCAGCCAGTACAATGAGCAGTTCTTC. Amino acid sequence: CASSQYNEQFF.